The present TCR beta chain was sequenced within a study of cytomegalovirus exposure and HLA in healthy donors. Findings and caveats of the study: TRBV6-2, TRBV6-3 and some other V segments were unresolvable in 87-base-pair reads. Overall, around 150 TCR beta chains were annotated as cytomegalovirus-associated. Later analysis demonstrated an association between a missense DCLRE1C variant and TCR beta V- and J-gene trimming.

Each donor was healthy, and each was a bone marrow donor. Germline V gene lookup returns CDR1 SEHNR and CDR2 FQNEAQ (reference sequence). The CDR3 totals 15 residues. The junction had 6 bases not matched to a gene; V was cut back by 4 bases and J by 8 bases. The sample holds a few counts of this clone. Its cognate antigen is unknown. The PCR ran on 60 Vbeta and 13 Jbeta primers. TCRdb keeps only in-frame clones here, not all; method: immunoSEQ multiplex PCR. The table records 150,000 or so clones, 80% of them present only once. The chain is built from TRBV7-9 and TRBJ1-4; 11 bases line up with TRBD1. The sample comprised PBMCs. This receptor was taken from a man aged 45 to 65 in good health and CMV-seronegative. The CDR3 DNA follows: TGTGCCAGCAGCTCGGACAGGGGGCAAGGAGAAAAACTGTTTTTT. Residues: CASSSDRGQGEKLFF.